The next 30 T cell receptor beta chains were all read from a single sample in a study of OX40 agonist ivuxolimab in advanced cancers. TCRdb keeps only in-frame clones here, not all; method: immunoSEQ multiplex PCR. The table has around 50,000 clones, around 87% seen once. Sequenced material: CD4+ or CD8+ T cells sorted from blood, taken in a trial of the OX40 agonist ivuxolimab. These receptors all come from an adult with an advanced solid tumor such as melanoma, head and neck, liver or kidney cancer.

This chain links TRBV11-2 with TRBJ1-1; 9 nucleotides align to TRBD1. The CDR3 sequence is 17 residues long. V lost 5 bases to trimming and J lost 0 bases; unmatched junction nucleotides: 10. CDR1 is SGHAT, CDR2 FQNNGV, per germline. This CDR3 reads CASSILPGQGMNTEAFF. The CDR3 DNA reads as TGTGCCAGCAGCATTCTTCCGGGACAGGGAATGAACACTGAAGCTTTCTTT.

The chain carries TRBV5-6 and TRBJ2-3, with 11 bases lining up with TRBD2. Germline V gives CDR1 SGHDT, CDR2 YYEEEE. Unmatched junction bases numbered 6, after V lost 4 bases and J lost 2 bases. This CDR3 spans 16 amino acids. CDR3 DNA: TGTGCCAGCAGCCCAATGACTAGCGGGGCCACAGATACGCAGTATTTT. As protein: CASSPMTSGATDTQYF.

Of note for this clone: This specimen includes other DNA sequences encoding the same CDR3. In nucleotides, the CDR3 is TGCGCCAGCAGCTTGCAGGGTTCGGAGGGAAACACCATATATTTT. Translated: CASSLQGSEGNTIYF. The chain is built from TRBV5-1 and TRBJ1-3; possibly TRBD1 for D (5 bases). Deletions cut 1 base from V and 4 bases from J, with 12 bases between. The CDR3 runs to 15 residues. Germline V lookup: CDR1 SGHRS, CDR2 YFSETQ.

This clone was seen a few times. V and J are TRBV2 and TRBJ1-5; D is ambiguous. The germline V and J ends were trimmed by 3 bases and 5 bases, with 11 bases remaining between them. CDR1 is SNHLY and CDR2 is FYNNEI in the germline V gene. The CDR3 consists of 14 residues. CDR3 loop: CASSDWQDYQPQHF. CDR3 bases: TGTGCCAGCAGTGATTGGCAGGACTATCAGCCCCAGCATTTT.

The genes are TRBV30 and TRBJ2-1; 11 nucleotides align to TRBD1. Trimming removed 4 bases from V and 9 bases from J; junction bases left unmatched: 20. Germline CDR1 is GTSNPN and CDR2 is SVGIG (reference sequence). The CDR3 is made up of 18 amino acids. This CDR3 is CAWNRGTGGVIAEGEQFF. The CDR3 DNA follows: TGTGCCTGGAACCGAGGGACAGGGGGGGTTATTGCCGAAGGTGAGCAGTTCTTC.

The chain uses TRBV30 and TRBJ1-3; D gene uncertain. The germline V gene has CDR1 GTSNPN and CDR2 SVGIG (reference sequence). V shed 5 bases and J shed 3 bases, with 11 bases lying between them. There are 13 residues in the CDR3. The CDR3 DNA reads TGTGCCTGGGGTCTTTTAGGTGGAAACACCATATATTTT. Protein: CAWGLLGGNTIYF.

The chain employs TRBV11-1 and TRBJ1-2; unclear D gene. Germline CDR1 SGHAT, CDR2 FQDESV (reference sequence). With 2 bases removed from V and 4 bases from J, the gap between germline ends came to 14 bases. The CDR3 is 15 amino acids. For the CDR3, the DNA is TGTGCCAGCAGCTTATCCGCAGCCCCATCCTATGGCTACACCTTC. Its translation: CASSLSAAPSYGYTF.

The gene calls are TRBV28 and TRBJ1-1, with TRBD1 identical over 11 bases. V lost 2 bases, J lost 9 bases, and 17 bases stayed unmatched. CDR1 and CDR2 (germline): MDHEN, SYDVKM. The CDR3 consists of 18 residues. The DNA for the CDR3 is TGTGCCAGCAGTTTACCCGGATTCAGGACAGGGGGCGATGCGCAAGCTTTCTTT. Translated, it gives CASSLPGFRTGGDAQAFF.

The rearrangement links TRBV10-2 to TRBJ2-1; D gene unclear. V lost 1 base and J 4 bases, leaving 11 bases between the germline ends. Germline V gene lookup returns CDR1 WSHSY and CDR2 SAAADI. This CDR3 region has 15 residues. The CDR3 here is CASSELEISYNEQFF. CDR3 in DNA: TGCGCCAGCAGTGAGTTGGAGATAAGTTACAATGAGCAGTTCTTC.

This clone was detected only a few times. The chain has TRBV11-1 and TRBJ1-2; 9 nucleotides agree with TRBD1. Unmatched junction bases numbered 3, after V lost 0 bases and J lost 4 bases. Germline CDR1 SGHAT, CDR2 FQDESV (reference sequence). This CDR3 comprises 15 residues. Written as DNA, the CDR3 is TGTGCCAGCAGCTTAGCGCAGACAGGGGGCTATGGCTACACCTTC. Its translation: CASSLAQTGGYGYTF.

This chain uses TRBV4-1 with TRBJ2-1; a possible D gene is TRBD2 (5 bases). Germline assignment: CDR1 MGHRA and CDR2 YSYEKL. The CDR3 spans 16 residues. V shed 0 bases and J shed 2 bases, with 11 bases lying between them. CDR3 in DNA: TGCGCCAGCAGCCAAGACCCAGCGGAGCCCTACAATGAGCAGTTCTTC. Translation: CASSQDPAEPYNEQFF.

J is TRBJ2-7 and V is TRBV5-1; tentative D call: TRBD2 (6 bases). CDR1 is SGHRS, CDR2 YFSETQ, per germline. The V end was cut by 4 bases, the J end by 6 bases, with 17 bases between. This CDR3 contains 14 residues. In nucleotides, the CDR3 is TGCGCCAGCAGCCTGGAGGGTGCTACGGGCGAGCAGTACTTC. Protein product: CASSLEGATGEQYF. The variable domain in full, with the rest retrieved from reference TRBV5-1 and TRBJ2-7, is KAGVTQTPRYLIKTRGQQVTLSCSPISGHRSVSWYQQTPGQGLQFLFEYFSETQRNKGNFPGRFSGRQFSNSRSEMNVSTLELGDSALYLCASSLEGATGEQYFGPGTRLTVT.

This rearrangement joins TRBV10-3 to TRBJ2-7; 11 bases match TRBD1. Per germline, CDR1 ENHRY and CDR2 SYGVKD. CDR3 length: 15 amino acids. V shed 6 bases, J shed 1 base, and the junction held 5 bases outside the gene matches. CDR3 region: CAISGGQGVSYEQYF. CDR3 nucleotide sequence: TGTGCCATCAGCGGGGGACAGGGGGTATCCTACGAGCAGTACTTC.

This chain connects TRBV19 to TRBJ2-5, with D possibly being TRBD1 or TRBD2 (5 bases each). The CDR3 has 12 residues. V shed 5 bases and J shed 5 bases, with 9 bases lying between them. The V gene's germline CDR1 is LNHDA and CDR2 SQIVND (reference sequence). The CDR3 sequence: CASSSGPETQYF. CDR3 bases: TGTGCCAGTAGTTCGGGGCCGGAGACCCAGTACTTC.

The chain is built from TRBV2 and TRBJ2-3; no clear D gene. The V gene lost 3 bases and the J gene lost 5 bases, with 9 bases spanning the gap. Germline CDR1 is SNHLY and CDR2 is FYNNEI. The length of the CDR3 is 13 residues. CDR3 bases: TGTGCCAGCAGTGACTCGGGCGTAGATACGCAGTATTTT. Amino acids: CASSDSGVDTQYF.

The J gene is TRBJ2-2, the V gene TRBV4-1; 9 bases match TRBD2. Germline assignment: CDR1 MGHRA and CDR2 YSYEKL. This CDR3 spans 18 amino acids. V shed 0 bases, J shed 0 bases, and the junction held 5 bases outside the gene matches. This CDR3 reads CASSQDRSGRTNTGELFF. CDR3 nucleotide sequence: TGCGCCAGCAGCCAAGACAGGAGCGGGAGGACGAACACCGGGGAGCTGTTTTTT.

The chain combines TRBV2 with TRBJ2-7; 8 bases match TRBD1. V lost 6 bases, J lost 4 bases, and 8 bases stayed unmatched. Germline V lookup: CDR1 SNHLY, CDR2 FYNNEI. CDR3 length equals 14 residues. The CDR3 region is CASRSTGDEYEQYF. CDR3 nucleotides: TGTGCCAGCAGGTCGACAGGGGACGAATACGAGCAGTACTTC.

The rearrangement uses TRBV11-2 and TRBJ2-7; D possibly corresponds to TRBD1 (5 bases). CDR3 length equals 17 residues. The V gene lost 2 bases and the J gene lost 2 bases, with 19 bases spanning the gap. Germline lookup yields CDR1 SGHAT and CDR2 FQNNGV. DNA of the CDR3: TGTGCCAGCAGCTTAAGTAGGGGTCGCCCTAATCCCTACGAGCAGTACTTC. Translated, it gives CASSLSRGRPNPYEQYF.

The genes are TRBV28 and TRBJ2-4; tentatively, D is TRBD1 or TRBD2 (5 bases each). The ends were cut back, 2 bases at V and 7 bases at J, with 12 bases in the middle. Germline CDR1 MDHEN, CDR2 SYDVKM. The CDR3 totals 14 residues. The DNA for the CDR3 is TGTGCCAGCAGTTTAGGGGGACCCTTGAACATTCAGTACTTC. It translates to CASSLGGPLNIQYF. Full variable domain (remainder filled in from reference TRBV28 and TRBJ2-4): DVKVTQSSRYLVKRTGEKVFLECVQDMDHENMFWYRQDPGLGLRLIYFSYDVKMKEKGDIPEGYSVSREKKERFSLILESASTNQTSMYLCASSLGGPLNIQYFGAGTRLSVL.

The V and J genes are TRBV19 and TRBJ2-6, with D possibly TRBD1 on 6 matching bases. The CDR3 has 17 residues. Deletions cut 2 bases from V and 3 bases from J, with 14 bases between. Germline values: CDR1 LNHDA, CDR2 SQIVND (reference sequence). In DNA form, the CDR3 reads TGTGCCAGTAGTATAACAGGGATTAGACTTGGGGCCAACGTCCTGACTTTC. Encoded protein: CASSITGIRLGANVLTF. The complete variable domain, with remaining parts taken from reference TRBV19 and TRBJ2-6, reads DGGITQSPKYLFRKEGQNVTLSCEQNLNHDAMYWYRQDPGQGLRLIYYSQIVNDFQKGDIAEGYSVSREKKESFPLTVTSAQKNPTAFYLCASSITGIRLGANVLTFGAGSRLTVL.

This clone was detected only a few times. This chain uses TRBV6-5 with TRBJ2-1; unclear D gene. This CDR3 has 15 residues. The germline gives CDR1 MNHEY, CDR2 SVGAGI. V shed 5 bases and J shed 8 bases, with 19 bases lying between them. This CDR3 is CASSPRPQIADEQFF. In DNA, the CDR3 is TGTGCCAGCAGTCCAAGACCGCAGATAGCCGATGAGCAGTTCTTC.

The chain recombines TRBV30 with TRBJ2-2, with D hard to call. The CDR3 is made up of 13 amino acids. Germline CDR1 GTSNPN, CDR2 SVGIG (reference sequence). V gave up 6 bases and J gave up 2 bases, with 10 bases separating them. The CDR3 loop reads CACSRDNTGELFF. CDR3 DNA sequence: TGTGCCTGTTCCAGAGATAACACCGGGGAGCTGTTTTTT.

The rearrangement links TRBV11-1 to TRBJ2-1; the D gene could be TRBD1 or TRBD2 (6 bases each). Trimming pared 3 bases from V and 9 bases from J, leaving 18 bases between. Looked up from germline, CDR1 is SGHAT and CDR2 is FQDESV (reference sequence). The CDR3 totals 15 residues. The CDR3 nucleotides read TGTGCCAGCAGCTTGGGGGCTAGCGTGAAGGGTGAGCAGTTCTTC. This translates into CASSLGASVKGEQFF.

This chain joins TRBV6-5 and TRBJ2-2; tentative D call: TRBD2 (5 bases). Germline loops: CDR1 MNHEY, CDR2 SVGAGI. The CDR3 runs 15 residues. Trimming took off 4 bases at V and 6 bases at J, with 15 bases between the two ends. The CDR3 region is CASSFRGQGSGELFF. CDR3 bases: TGTGCCAGCAGTTTCCGGGGTCAAGGATCCGGGGAGCTGTTTTTT.

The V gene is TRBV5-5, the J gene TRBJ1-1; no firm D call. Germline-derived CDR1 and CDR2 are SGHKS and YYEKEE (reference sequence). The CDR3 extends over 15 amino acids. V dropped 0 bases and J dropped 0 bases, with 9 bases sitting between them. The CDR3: CASSLVASLNTEAFF. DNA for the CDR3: TGTGCCAGCAGCTTGGTGGCCAGCCTGAACACTGAAGCTTTCTTT.

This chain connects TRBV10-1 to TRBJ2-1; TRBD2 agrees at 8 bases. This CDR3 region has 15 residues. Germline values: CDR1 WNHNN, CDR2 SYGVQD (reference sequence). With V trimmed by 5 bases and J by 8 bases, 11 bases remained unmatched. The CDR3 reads CASSPRTSPVDEQFF. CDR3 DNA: TGCGCCAGCAGTCCCCGGACTAGCCCTGTGGATGAGCAGTTCTTC.

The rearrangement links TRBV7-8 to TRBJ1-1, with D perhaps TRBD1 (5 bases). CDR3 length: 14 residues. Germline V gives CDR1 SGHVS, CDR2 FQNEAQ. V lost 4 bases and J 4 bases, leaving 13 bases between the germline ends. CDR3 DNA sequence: TGTGCCAGCAGCTCCTCCGGGACCGTCACTGAAGCTTTCTTT. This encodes CASSSSGTVTEAFF. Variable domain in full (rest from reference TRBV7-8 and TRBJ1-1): GAGVSQSPRYKVAKRGQDVALRCDPISGHVSLFWYQQALGQGPEFLTYFQNEAQLDKSGLPSDRFFAERPEGSVSTLKIQRTQQEDSAVYLCASSSSGTVTEAFFGQGTRLTVV.

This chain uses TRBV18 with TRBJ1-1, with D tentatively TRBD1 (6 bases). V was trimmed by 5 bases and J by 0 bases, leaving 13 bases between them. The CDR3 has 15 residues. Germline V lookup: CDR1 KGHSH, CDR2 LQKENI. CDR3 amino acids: CASSLGQLMNTEAFF. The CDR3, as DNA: TGTGCCAGCTCATTGGGACAACTAATGAACACTGAAGCTTTCTTT.

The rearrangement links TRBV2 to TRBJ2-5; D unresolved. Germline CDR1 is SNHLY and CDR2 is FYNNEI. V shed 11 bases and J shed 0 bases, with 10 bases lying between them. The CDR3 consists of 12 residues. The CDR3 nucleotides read TGTGCCGGCCGCACAGACCAAGAGACCCAGTACTTC. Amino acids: CAGRTDQETQYF. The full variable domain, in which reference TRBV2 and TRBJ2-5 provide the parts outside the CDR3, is EPEVTQTPSHQVTQMGQEVILRCVPISNHLYFYWYRQILGQKVEFLVSFYNNEISEKSEIFDDQFSVERPDGSNFTLKIRSTKLEDSAMYFCAGRTDQETQYFGPGTRLLVL.

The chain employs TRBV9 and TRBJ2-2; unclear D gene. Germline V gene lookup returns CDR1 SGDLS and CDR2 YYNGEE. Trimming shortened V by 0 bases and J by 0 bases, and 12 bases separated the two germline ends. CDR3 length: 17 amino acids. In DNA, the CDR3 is TGTGCCAGCAGCGTAGCGTCTCGGGTAACGAACACCGGGGAGCTGTTTTTT. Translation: CASSVASRVTNTGELFF.